The clone carrying this T cell receptor (beta chain) was seen a few times. Its target is not known. Germline CDR1 and CDR2: SNHLY and FYNNEI. This CDR3 has 13 residues. V dropped 6 bases and J dropped 4 bases, with 13 bases sitting between them. The data were taken from a study of CD8 T cells in ankylosing spondylitis. General study findings and limits: Disease-linked clones bore a CD8+ phenotype and were relatively rare in peripheral blood. Ankylosing spondylitis blood seemed to carry a telltale TCR beta motif made of about 8 highly homologous variants.

TCRdb re-called the 5' RACE reads through MiXCR, storing one row per CDR3 protein. Of hundreds of thousands of distinct CDR3 sequences in the sample, about a quarter were seen once. The genes are TRBV2 and TRBJ2-7; D is unclear. The source is a male donor with ankylosing spondylitis or in good health (not recorded which). Sequenced: blood, either unsorted or a sorted T cell fraction (not recorded which). This chain's CDR3 is CASRKGLVYEQYF. CDR3 nucleotides: TGTGCCAGCAGGAAGGGTCTAGTGTACGAGCAGTACTTC.